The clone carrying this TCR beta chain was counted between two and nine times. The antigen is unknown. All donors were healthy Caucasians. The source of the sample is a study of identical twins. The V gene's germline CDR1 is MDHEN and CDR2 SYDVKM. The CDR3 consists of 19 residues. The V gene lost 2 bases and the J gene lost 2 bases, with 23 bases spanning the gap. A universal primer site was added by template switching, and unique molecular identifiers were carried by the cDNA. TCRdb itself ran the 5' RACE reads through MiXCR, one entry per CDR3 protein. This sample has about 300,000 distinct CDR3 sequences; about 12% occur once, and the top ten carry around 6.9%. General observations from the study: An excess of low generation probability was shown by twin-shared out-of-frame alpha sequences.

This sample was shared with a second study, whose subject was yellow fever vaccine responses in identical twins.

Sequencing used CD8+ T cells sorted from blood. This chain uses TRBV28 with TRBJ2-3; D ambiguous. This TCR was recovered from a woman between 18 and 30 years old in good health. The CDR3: CASSLPPKSPSQFTDTQYF. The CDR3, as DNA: TGTGCCAGCAGTTTACCCCCGAAGTCGCCGAGCCAATTCACAGATACGCAGTATTTT. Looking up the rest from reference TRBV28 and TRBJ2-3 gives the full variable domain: DVKVTQSSRYLVKRTGEKVFLECVQDMDHENMFWYRQDPGLGLRLIYFSYDVKMKEKGDIPEGYSVSREKKERFSLILESASTNQTSMYLCASSLPPKSPSQFTDTQYFGPGTRLTVL.